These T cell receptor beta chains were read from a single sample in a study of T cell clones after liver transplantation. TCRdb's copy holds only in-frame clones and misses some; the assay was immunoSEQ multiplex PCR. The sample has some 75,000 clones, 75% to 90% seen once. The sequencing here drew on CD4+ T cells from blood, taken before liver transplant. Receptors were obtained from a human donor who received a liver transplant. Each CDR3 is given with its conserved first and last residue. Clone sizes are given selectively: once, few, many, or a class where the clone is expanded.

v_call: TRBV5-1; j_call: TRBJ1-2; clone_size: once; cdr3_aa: CASSLSAGDLDYGYTF
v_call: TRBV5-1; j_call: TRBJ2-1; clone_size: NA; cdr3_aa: CASSTISSYNEQFF
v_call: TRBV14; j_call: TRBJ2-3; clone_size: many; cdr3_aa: CASSHDRLGEGTDTQYF
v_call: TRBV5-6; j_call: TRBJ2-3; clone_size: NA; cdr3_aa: CASSASGVHGTDTQYF
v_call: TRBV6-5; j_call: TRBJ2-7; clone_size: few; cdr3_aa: CASRRLAGIGYEQYF
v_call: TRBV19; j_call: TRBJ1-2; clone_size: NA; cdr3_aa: CASSIWGQGGYTF
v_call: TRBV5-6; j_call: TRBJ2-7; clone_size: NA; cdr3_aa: CASGRRRNPYEQYF
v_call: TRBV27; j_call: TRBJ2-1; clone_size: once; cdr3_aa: CASSWGDSYNEQFF
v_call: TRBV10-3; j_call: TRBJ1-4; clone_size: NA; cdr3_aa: CAISDPLRTNEKLFF
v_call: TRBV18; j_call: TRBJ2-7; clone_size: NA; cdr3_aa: CASSNLVSYEQYF
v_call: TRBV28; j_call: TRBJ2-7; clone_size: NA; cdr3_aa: CASRSGDHALYEQYF
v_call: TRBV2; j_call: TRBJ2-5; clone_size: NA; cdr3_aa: CASRPIGRNRGTQYF
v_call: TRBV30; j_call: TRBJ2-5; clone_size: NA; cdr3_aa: CAWSRGLQETQYF
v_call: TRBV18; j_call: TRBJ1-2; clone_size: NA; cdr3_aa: CASSPQGAGTHLSDGYTF
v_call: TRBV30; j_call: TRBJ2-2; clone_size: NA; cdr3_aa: CAWSLTGLRELFF
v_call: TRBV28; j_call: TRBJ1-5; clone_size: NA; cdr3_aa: CASSLYTPPQPQHF
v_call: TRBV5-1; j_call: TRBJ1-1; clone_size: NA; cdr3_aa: CASSDGTGGYTEAFF
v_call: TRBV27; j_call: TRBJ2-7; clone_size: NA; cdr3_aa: CASSFHGRALAHEQYF